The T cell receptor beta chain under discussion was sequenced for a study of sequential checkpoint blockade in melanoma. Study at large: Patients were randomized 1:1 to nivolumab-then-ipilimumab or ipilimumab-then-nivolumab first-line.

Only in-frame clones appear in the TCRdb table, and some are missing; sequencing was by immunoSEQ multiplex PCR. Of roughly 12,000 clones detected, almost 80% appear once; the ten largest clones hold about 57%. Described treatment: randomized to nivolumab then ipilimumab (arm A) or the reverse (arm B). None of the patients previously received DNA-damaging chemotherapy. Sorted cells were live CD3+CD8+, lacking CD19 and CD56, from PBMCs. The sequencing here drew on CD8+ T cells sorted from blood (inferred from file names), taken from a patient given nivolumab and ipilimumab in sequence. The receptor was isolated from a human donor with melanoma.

The CDR3 nucleotides are TGTGCCAGCAGCCCCGCCAGCTACCGGGACAGGGGACTAGCGGGAGTCAATGAGCAGTTCTTC. This sequence encodes CASSPASYRDRGLAGVNEQFF. The gene calls are TRBV28 and TRBJ2-1, with 14 bases lining up with TRBD2. The J segment lost 6 bases and the V segment lost 6 bases, leaving 22 bases of the junction unmatched. This CDR3 region has 21 residues. Germline loops: CDR1 MDHEN, CDR2 SYDVKM.